These 17 T cell receptor beta chains came from one sample sequenced in a study of patients and donors after allogeneic stem cell transplantation. MiXCR, applied by TCRdb to the RT-PCR reads, yields one record per CDR3 protein. The sample has hundreds of thousands of distinct CDR3 sequences; roughly 38% are singletons. Sequencing was performed on blood, either unsorted or a sorted T cell fraction (not recorded which). These receptors came from a human donor who was either an allogeneic HSCT recipient or a stem cell or donor lymphocyte infusion donor (not recorded which). It is not recorded whose cells these are; they may come from a transplant donor.

V gene TRBV24-1 combines with J gene TRBJ2-1; the D is unclear. The CDR3 covers 15 residues. Trimming pared 0 bases from V and 5 bases from J, leaving 10 bases between. Germline CDR1 KGHDR, CDR2 SFDVKD. The CDR3 here is CATSDLEQLNNEQFF. The CDR3 coding sequence is TGTGCCACCAGTGATTTGGAACAGTTGAACAATGAGCAGTTCTTC.

The V call is TRBV5-1, the J call TRBJ1-1, with D unresolved. V dropped 0 bases and J dropped 1 base, with 7 bases sitting between them. The CDR3 covers 14 residues. Germline V gene data show CDR1 as SGHRS and CDR2 as YFSETQ. The DNA for the CDR3 is TGCGCCAGCAGCTTGGTCTTCGGGAACACTGAAGCTTTCTTT. It translates to CASSLVFGNTEAFF.

This chain uses TRBV23-1 with TRBJ1-2; D unclear. TRBV23-1 is identified as an open reading frame with a role that is uncertain. The germline V and J ends were trimmed by 0 bases and 6 bases, with 11 bases remaining between them. CDR3 size: 14 residues. This CDR3 is CASSQSPTMHGYTF. CDR3 DNA: TGCGCCAGCAGTCAATCGCCCACTATGCATGGCTACACCTTC.

The chain combines TRBV29-1 with TRBJ2-7; TRBD1 agrees at 12 bases. The CDR3 spans 14 residues. From germline, CDR1 is SQVTM and CDR2 ANQGSEA. With 0 bases clipped from V and 6 bases from J, the junction kept 3 bases outside the gene matches. CDR3 residues: CSVEDPGQGAEQYF. The DNA for the CDR3 is TGCAGCGTTGAAGATCCGGGACAGGGGGCCGAGCAGTACTTC.

The chain couples TRBV5-1 to TRBJ2-5; the match to TRBD1 covers 11 bases. The V segment lost 4 bases and the J segment 4 bases; nucleotides outside the gene matches: 6. The CDR3 is 15 amino acids. From germline, CDR1 is SGHRS and CDR2 YFSETQ. CDR3 coding DNA: TGCGCCAGCAGCCCCGGGACAGGGGGACGAGAGACCCAGTACTTC. The encoded protein is CASSPGTGGRETQYF. Full variable domain (missing parts from reference TRBV5-1 and TRBJ2-5): KAGVTQTPRYLIKTRGQQVTLSCSPISGHRSVSWYQQTPGQGLQFLFEYFSETQRNKGNFPGRFSGRQFSNSRSEMNVSTLELGDSALYLCASSPGTGGRETQYFGPGTRLLVL.

This clonotype has a handful of counts. The chain uses TRBV6-5 and TRBJ1-2; TRBD1 matches at 9 bases. Germline V CDR1 and CDR2: MNHEY, SVGAGI. With 5 bases clipped from V and 4 bases from J, the junction kept 5 bases outside the gene matches. The CDR3 loop spans 14 amino acids. CDR3 sequence: CASSASTGGYGYTF. The DNA for the CDR3 is TGTGCCAGCAGTGCCTCGACAGGGGGCTATGGCTACACCTTC.

The V and J genes are TRBV4-3 and TRBJ2-5; D call uncertain. V shed 1 base and J shed 2 bases, with 5 bases lying between them. This CDR3 is built from 13 residues. The germline V gene encodes CDR1 LGHNA and CDR2 YSLEER. The CDR3 spells CASSQGSQETQYF. The CDR3 coding sequence is TGCGCCAGCAGCCAAGGGTCGCAAGAGACCCAGTACTTC.

This clonotype was observed a few times. J is TRBJ1-1 and V is TRBV4-1; tentative D call: TRBD1 (6 bases). The CDR3 extends over 17 amino acids. Germline-derived CDR1 and CDR2 are MGHRA and YSYEKL. V was pared by 0 bases and J by 0 bases, with 14 bases between. The CDR3 sequence is CASSQEGAGDMNTEAFF. In DNA form, the CDR3 reads TGCGCCAGCAGCCAAGAGGGGGCAGGGGACATGAACACTGAAGCTTTCTTT.

This clonotype was seen a few times. This chain connects TRBV12-3 or TRBV12-4 to TRBJ2-1; D is unclear. The CDR3 sequence is 14 residues long. The ends were cut back, 11 bases at V and 8 bases at J, with 22 bases in the middle. CDR3 protein: CASEPAFPVHEQFF. CDR3 sequence (DNA): TGTGCCTCCGAGCCTGCTTTTCCCGTACATGAGCAGTTCTTC.

The chain couples TRBV7-9 to TRBJ1-1; the D gene is possibly TRBD1 (6 bases). V gave up 5 bases and J gave up 3 bases, with 13 bases separating them. This CDR3 comprises 14 residues. Per germline, CDR1 SEHNR and CDR2 FQNEAQ (reference sequence). The CDR3 nucleotides are TGTGCCAGCAGCCGCCCGGACAGCCACACTGAAGCTTTCTTT. Translated, it gives CASSRPDSHTEAFF.

At least ten counts were recorded for this clonotype. V gene TRBV27 combines with J gene TRBJ1-4; D possibly corresponds to TRBD1 (5 bases). The V end was cut by 5 bases, the J end by 5 bases, with 15 bases between. This CDR3 spans 15 amino acids. CDR1 and CDR2 from the germline V gene are MNHEY and SMNVEV (reference sequence). The CDR3 DNA is TGTGCCAGCAGTCTATGGGGCACCGCGAATGAAAAACTGTTTTTT. It specifies CASSLWGTANEKLFF. The complete variable domain, with remaining parts taken from reference TRBV27 and TRBJ1-4, reads EAQVTQNPRYLITVTGKKLTVTCSQNMNHEYMSWYRQDPGLGLRQIYYSMNVEVTDKGDVPEGYKVSRKEKRNFPLILESPSPNQTSLYFCASSLWGTANEKLFFGSGTQLSVL.

This clonotype was counted once. The chain has TRBV5-1 and TRBJ2-5, with D unresolved. The length of the CDR3 is 11 residues. V gave up 2 bases and J gave up 9 bases, with 8 bases separating them. Germline V CDR1 and CDR2: SGHRS, YFSETQ. The CDR3 bases are TGCGCCAGCAGCTTAGATGAGGCCCAGTACTTC. Translation: CASSLDEAQYF.

V and J are TRBV6-6 and TRBJ2-4; maybe TRBD1 (6 bases). The CDR3 runs to 16 residues. V was pared by 4 bases and J by 0 bases, with 13 bases between. Germline assignment: CDR1 MNHNY and CDR2 SVGAGI (reference sequence). The CDR3: CASSFPGAVAKNIQYF. Here the CDR3 DNA reads TGTGCCAGCAGTTTCCCAGGGGCCGTAGCCAAAAACATTCAGTACTTC.

The chain has TRBV3-1 and TRBJ1-2, with a possible D match to TRBD1 (5 bases). Trimming cost V 4 bases and J 7 bases, with 10 bases left between them. Germline V CDR1 and CDR2: LGHDT, YNNKEL (reference sequence). The CDR3 totals 12 residues. This chain's CDR3 is CASSLLGTGYTF. As DNA, the CDR3 is TGTGCCAGCAGCCTCCTGGGGACTGGCTACACCTTC.

This chain connects TRBV30 to TRBJ1-2, with D unclear. The CDR3 is 11 amino acids. V lost 0 bases and J lost 5, with 4 bases in between. The germline V gene has CDR1 GTSNPN and CDR2 SVGIG (reference sequence). CDR3 nucleotide sequence: TGTGCCTGGAGTGTCAGTTATGGCTACACCTTC. It codes for CAWSVSYGYTF.

The CDR3 region is CASSPTTGVYGYTF. The CDR3 DNA reads as TGCGCCAGCAGCCCAACGACAGGGGTCTATGGCTACACCTTC. The V gene is TRBV5-1, the J gene TRBJ1-2; 8 nucleotides line up with TRBD1. CDR1 and CDR2 (germline): SGHRS, YFSETQ. The trim removed 4 bases at V and 4 bases at J, leaving 6 bases unmatched. The CDR3 contains 14 residues.

This clonotype was found a few times. J is TRBJ1-1 and V is TRBV19; the match to TRBD1 covers 8 bases. Germline CDR1 LNHDA, CDR2 SQIVND (reference sequence). With V trimmed by 6 bases and J by 3 bases, 6 bases remained unmatched. This CDR3 spans 14 amino acids. The CDR3, as DNA: TGTGCCAGTAGCCAGGGGGCCCGATACACTGAAGCTTTCTTT. The encoded protein is CASSQGARYTEAFF. The entire variable domain, with the rest obtained from reference TRBV19 and TRBJ1-1, is as follows: DGGITQSPKYLFRKEGQNVTLSCEQNLNHDAMYWYRQDPGQGLRLIYYSQIVNDFQKGDIAEGYSVSREKKESFPLTVTSAQKNPTAFYLCASSQGARYTEAFFGQGTRLTVV.